This section outlines one T cell receptor beta chain sequence together with its context. Its antigen is not known. The CDR3 extends over 16 amino acids. V lost 1 base and J lost 5, with 17 bases in between. CDR1 and CDR2 from the germline V gene are GTSNPN and SVGIG (reference sequence). Clones were sequenced by immunoSEQ multiplex PCR, and TCRdb holds only the in-frame ones, with some missing. The sample carries 25,000 to 30,000 clones, approximately 88% recorded once. Sample time point: newly diagnosed, previously untreated cHL patient sample. Magnetic negative selection served to purify CD4+ T cells out of PBMCs that had been thawed. Comparators were PBMCs taken from newly diagnosed, untreated classical Hodgkin lymphoma. This entry comes from a study of PD-1 blockade in classical Hodgkin lymphoma. Study conclusions and caveats: Reported findings placed baseline TCR diversity lower in newly diagnosed patients (compared with healthy donors).

The chain combines TRBV30 with TRBJ2-2; D call uncertain. Sample: CD4+ T cells from blood. The TCR was taken from a human donor with classical Hodgkin lymphoma. CDR3 bases: TGTGCCTGGAGTGGTCCCAGCTCGTCCGGAACCGGGGAGCTGTTTTTT. Its translation: CAWSGPSSSGTGELFF.